The present T cell receptor beta chain was sequenced within a study of T cells in Graves' hyperthyroidism and ophthalmopathy. Clinical symptoms, serum thyroxine, TRAb, thyroid ultrasound and orbital computed tomography established diagnosis. Using less than 12 ml of fresh peripheral blood, PBMCs were prepared. RNA transcripts provided the source from which TCR beta CDR3 regions were amplified. The HTBI primer set served for first-round RT-PCR of the TCR CDR3. One entry per CDR3 protein, called by TCRdb with MiXCR from the multiplex PCR reads. The sample shows 490,000 or so distinct CDR3 sequences, about 22% of them seen only once. Whole-study findings and limits: Most thyroid clonotypes expanded above 0.001 appeared in blood too. From stable hyperthyroidism, ophthalmopathy was set apart by a 13 V-J model.

This clonotype showed up many times. Its antigen is unidentified. Germline V CDR1 and CDR2: SNHLY, FYNNEI. This CDR3 spans 14 amino acids. The ends were cut back, 6 bases at V and 9 bases at J, with 20 bases in the middle. The clonotype was recovered from an older woman with Graves' ophthalmopathy. Sequencing used blood. The chain joins TRBV2 to TRBJ2-5; D is perhaps TRBD2 (6 bases). CDR3 loop: CASSAGPLIGAQYF. CDR3 nucleotides: TGTGCCAGCAGCGCGGGACCCCTCATCGGCGCCCAGTACTTC.